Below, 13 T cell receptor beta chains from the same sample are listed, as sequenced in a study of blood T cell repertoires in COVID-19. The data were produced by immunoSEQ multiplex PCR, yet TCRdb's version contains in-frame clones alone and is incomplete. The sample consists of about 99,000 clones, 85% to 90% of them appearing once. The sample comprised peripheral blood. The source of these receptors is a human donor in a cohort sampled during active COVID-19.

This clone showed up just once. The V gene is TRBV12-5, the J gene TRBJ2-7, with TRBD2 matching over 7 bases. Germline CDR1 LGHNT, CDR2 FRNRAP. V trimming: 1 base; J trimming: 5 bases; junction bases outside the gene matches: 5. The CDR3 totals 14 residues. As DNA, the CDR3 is TGTGCTAGTGGTTTGGGCGGGAGTTTCCACGAGCAGTACTTC. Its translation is CASGLGGSFHEQYF.

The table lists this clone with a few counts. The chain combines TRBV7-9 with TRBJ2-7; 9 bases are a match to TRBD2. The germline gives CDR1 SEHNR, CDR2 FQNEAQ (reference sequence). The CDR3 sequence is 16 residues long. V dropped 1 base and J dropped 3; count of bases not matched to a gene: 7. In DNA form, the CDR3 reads TGTGCCAGCAGCTTAGTATCCGGGACTAGCATCTACGAGCAGTACTTC. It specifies CASSLVSGTSIYEQYF.

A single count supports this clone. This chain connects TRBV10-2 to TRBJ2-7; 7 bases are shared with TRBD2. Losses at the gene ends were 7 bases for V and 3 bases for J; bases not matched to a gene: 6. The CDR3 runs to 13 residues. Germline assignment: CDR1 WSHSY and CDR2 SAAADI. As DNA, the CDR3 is TGCGCCAGCAATACGGGGGGTAACTACGAGCAGTACTTC. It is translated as CASNTGGNYEQYF.

The CDR3 DNA is TGCGCCAGCTCAGAACCAGGGGCTGGGATCGGGACCCAGTACTTC. Amino acids: CASSEPGAGIGTQYF. The chain combines TRBV10-2 with TRBJ2-5; maybe TRBD1 (6 bases). Germline V gene sequence: CDR1 WSHSY, CDR2 SAAADI. Trimming stripped 8 bases from V and 7 bases from J, with 23 bases between. There are 15 residues in the CDR3.

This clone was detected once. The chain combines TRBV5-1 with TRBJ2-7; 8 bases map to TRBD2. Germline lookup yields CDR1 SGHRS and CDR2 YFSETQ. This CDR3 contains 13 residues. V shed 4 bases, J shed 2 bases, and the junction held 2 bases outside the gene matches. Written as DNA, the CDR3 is TGCGCCAGCAGCGCTAGCGGGCCCTACGAGCAGTACTTC. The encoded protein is CASSASGPYEQYF.

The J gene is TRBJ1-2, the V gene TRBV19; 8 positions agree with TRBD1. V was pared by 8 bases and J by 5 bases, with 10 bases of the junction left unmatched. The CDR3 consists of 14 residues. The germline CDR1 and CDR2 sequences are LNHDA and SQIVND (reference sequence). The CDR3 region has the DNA TGTGCCAGTTCCGAGGACAGGGCATCTTATGGCTACACCTTC. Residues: CASSEDRASYGYTF.

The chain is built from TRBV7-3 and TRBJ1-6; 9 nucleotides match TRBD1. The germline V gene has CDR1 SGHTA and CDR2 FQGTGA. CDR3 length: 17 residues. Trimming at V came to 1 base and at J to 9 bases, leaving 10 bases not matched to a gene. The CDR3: CASSLKGGQGGSSPLHF. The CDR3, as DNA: TGTGCCAGCAGCTTAAAGGGGGGACAGGGAGGTAGTTCACCCCTCCACTTT.

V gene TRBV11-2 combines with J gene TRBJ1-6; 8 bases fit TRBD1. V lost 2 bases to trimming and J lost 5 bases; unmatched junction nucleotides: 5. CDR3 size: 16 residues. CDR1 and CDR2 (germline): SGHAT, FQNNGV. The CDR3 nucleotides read TGTGCCAGCAGCTTAAGACGGACAGGGCATAATTCACCCCTCCACTTT. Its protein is CASSLRRTGHNSPLHF.

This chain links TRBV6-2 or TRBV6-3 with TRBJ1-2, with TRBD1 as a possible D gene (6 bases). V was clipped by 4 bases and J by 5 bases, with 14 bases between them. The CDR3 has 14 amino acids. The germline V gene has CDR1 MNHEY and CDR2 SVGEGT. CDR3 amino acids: CASSSGTRKYGYTF. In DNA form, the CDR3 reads TGTGCCAGCAGTTCCGGGACAAGAAAATATGGCTACACCTTC.

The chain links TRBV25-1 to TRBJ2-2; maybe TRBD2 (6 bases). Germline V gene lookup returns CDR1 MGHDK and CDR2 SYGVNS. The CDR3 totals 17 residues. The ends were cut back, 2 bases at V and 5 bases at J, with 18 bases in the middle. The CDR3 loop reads CASSEASAGTRTGELFF. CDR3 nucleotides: TGTGCCAGCAGTGAAGCGTCGGCGGGAACGAGGACCGGGGAGCTGTTTTTT.

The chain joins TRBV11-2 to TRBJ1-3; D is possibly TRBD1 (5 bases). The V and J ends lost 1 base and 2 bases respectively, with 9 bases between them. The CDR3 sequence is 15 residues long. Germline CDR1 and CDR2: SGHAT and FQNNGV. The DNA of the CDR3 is TGTGCCAGCAGCTTAGGGGGCCAGGCTGGAAACACCATATATTTT. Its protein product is CASSLGGQAGNTIYF.

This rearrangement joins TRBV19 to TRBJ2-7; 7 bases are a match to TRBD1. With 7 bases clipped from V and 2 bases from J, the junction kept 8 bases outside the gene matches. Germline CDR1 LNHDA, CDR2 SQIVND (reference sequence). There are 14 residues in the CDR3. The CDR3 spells CASTISGTAYEQYF. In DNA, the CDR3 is TGTGCCAGTACCATATCCGGGACAGCCTACGAGCAGTACTTC.

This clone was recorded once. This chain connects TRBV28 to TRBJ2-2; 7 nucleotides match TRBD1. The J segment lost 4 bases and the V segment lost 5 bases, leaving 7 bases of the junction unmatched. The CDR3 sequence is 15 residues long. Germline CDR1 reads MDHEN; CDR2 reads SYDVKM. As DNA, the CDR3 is TGTGCCAGCAGTCCCACGGACAGGTTCACCGGGGAGCTGTTTTTT. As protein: CASSPTDRFTGELFF. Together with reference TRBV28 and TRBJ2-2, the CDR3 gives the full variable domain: DVKVTQSSRYLVKRTGEKVFLECVQDMDHENMFWYRQDPGLGLRLIYFSYDVKMKEKGDIPEGYSVSREKKERFSLILESASTNQTSMYLCASSPTDRFTGELFFGEGSRLTVL.